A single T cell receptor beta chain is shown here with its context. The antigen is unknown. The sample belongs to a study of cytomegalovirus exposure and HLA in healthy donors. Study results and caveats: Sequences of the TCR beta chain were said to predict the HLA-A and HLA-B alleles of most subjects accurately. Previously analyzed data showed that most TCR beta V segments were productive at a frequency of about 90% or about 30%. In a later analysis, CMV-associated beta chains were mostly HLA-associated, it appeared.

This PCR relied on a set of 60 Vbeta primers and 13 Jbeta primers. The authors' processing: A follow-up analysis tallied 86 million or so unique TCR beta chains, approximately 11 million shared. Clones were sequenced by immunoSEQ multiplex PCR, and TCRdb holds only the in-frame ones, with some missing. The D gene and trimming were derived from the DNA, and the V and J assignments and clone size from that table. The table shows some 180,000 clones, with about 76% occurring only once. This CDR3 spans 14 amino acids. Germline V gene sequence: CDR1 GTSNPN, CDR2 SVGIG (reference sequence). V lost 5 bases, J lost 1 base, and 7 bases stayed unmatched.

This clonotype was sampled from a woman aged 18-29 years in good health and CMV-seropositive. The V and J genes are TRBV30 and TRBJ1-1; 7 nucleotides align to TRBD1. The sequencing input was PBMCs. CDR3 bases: TGTGCCTGGGGGGCCTGGGACAGGAACACTGAAGCTTTCTTT. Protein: CAWGAWDRNTEAFF.